The 13 T cell receptor beta chains below were found in one sample sequenced in a study of T cell changes during pregnancy in multiple sclerosis. Sequenced by immunoSEQ multiplex PCR; TCRdb stores in-frame clones only, minus some. The table lists some 70,000 clones, around 94% of them singletons, with under 3.5% in the top ten. This material consisted of CD8+ T cells from peripheral blood mononuclear cells, taken in the third trimester of pregnancy. The receptors shown here come from a female donor in good health, enrolled as a control in a pregnancy study.

This rearrangement joins TRBV7-2 to TRBJ2-1, with 11 bases lining up with TRBD2. The CDR3 totals 15 residues. V trimming: 3 bases; J trimming: 8 bases; junction bases outside the gene matches: 6. CDR1 is SGHTA, CDR2 FQGNSA, per germline. The CDR3 coding sequence is TGTGCCAGCAGCTTTAGCGGGGGGGTTCTCTATGAGCAGTTCTTC. This translates into CASSFSGGVLYEQFF.

V usage is TRBV4-3 and J usage is TRBJ2-7, with TRBD1 matching over 8 bases. Trimming at V came to 0 bases and at J to 3 bases, leaving 4 bases not matched to a gene. Germline loops: CDR1 LGHNA, CDR2 YSLEER. This CDR3 is 15 amino acids long. The CDR3 nucleotides read TGCGCCAGCAGCCAAGACCAGGACAGGGACTACGAGCAGTACTTC. It translates to CASSQDQDRDYEQYF.

The chain has TRBV9 and TRBJ2-7, with TRBD2 identical over 7 bases. Germline V gene lookup returns CDR1 SGDLS and CDR2 YYNGEE. The CDR3 loop spans 15 amino acids. V was pared by 2 bases and J by 1 base, with 6 bases of the junction left unmatched. The CDR3 is CASSVDGGISYEQYF. As DNA, the CDR3 is TGTGCCAGCAGCGTTGACGGGGGGATATCCTACGAGCAGTACTTC.

The DNA of the CDR3 is TGCGCCAGCAGCCAAGGGGGTTATGGGACAGGGAACTCACCCCTCCACTTT. This sequence encodes CASSQGGYGTGNSPLHF. V is TRBV4-3 and J is TRBJ1-6, with TRBD1 identical over 9 bases. After removal of 1 base from V and 10 bases from J, the junction contained 11 bases not matched to a gene. The CDR3 runs to 17 residues. In germline, CDR1 is LGHNA, CDR2 YSLEER.

This chain connects TRBV7-9 to TRBJ2-7, with D tentatively TRBD1 (5 bases). CDR1 SEHNR and CDR2 FQNEAQ come from the germline V gene (reference sequence). The V and J ends lost 7 bases and 3 bases respectively, with 16 bases between them. The CDR3 has 14 amino acids. CDR3 protein: CASTDSRVFYEQYF. The CDR3 DNA reads TGTGCCAGCACCGATTCCAGGGTCTTCTACGAGCAGTACTTC.

V and J are TRBV4-1 and TRBJ2-1, with TRBD2 identical over 12 bases. Looked up from germline, CDR1 is MGHRA and CDR2 is YSYEKL. This CDR3 contains 18 residues. Losses at the gene ends were 1 base for V and 2 bases for J; bases not matched to a gene: 6. The CDR3 sequence is CASSQARTSGETYNEQFF. CDR3 in DNA: TGCGCCAGCAGCCAAGCGAGGACTAGCGGGGAGACCTACAATGAGCAGTTCTTC.

CDR3 DNA: TGTGCCAGCAGTTTAAATCAGGGATTGACTGGCTACACCTTC. It encodes CASSLNQGLTGYTF. This rearrangement joins TRBV27 to TRBJ1-2, with a tentative D call TRBD1 (5 bases). This CDR3 is built from 14 residues. Germline lookup yields CDR1 MNHEY and CDR2 SMNVEV (reference sequence). V lost 2 bases and J 7 bases, leaving 14 bases between the germline ends.

The rearrangement uses TRBV5-1 and TRBJ1-1; unclear D gene. Trimming left V 0 bases short and J 6 bases short, with 6 bases between. Germline V gene lookup returns CDR1 SGHRS and CDR2 YFSETQ. This CDR3 contains 12 residues. CDR3 region: CASSLAGSEAFF. CDR3 coding DNA: TGCGCCAGCAGCTTGGCGGGGTCTGAAGCTTTCTTT. Full variable domain (rest looked up from reference TRBV5-1 and TRBJ1-1): KAGVTQTPRYLIKTRGQQVTLSCSPISGHRSVSWYQQTPGQGLQFLFEYFSETQRNKGNFPGRFSGRQFSNSRSEMNVSTLELGDSALYLCASSLAGSEAFFGQGTRLTVV.

V and J are TRBV6-1 and TRBJ1-4; no firm D call. This CDR3 spans 15 amino acids. Trimming took 7 bases from V and 0 from J, leaving 12 bases between them. Per the germline V gene, CDR1 is MNHNS and CDR2 is SASEGT. CDR3 DNA: TGTGCCAGCACCTATTATGGAGCAACTAATGAAAAACTGTTTTTT. Protein sequence: CASTYYGATNEKLFF.

This chain connects TRBV9 to TRBJ1-3; D possibly corresponds to TRBD1 (6 bases). This CDR3 is 18 amino acids long. CDR1 is SGDLS and CDR2 is YYNGEE in the germline V gene. The ends were cut back, 3 bases at V and 4 bases at J, with 23 bases in the middle. For the CDR3, the DNA is TGTGCCAGCAGCGGAACTGCAGGACAGTTTAATCCCGGAAACACCATATATTTT. It specifies CASSGTAGQFNPGNTIYF.

The V gene is TRBV18, the J gene TRBJ1-1; the D is unclear. Deletions cut 3 bases from V and 3 bases from J, with 8 bases between. This CDR3 has 13 residues. In germline, CDR1 is KGHSH, CDR2 LQKENI. CDR3 DNA: TGTGCCAGCTCACCGGTCGGGTACACTGAAGCTTTCTTT. It translates to CASSPVGYTEAFF.

This clone was observed a few times. The chain links TRBV29-1 to TRBJ2-2; 8 bases fit TRBD1. The CDR3 runs to 16 residues. Germline V gives CDR1 SQVTM, CDR2 ANQGSEA. V shed 0 bases and J 5 bases; nucleotides not matched to a gene: 8. Here the CDR3 reads CSVEDLETGVTGELFF. DNA for the CDR3: TGCAGCGTTGAAGATTTAGAGACAGGGGTAACCGGGGAGCTGTTTTTT.

This clone was seen a single time. Here the CDR3 DNA reads TGCGCCAGCAGCCAAGAACCCGGGACAGGGGCCTACGAGCAGTACTTC. This gives the protein CASSQEPGTGAYEQYF. The rearrangement joins TRBV4-3 to TRBJ2-7, with 10 positions matching TRBD1. The CDR3 length is 16 residues. Unmatched junction bases numbered 4, after V lost 0 bases and J lost 2 bases. Looked up from germline, CDR1 is LGHNA and CDR2 is YSLEER.